This T cell receptor (beta chain) was captured in a study of shared clonotypes between healthy human individuals. Study-level findings and limits: With a handful of donors compared, approximately 5.5% of naive CD4 clonotypes were shared. Generally, naive subsets came out with larger estimated richness than memory subsets.

Between the trimmed V and J ends, which lost 0 bases and 0 bases, there was a span of 3 bases. This CDR3 is built from 13 residues. Germline V CDR1 and CDR2: GTSNPN, SVGIG (reference sequence). CD45RA-negative memory and CD45RA+ naive subsets were split from the CD4+ cells. Sequenced by immunoSEQ multiplex PCR; TCRdb stores in-frame clones only, minus some. The table includes 900,000 to 1,200,000 clones, approximately 78% detected once. This clone has at least ten counts. Antigen: not known. The same CDR3 arises from other DNA sequences in this sample as well. The rearrangement links TRBV30 to TRBJ1-5; D is undetermined. Sequenced input: memory CD4+ T cells from PBMCs. The sample's subset: CD45RA-negative fraction. The clonotype was recovered from a young man in good health. Some clones in this sample may be carry-over from other donors' samples. In nucleotides, the CDR3 is TGTGCCTGGAGTGTTCTTAGCAATCAGCCCCAGCATTTT. Protein product: CAWSVLSNQPQHF. The full variable domain, with the rest looked up from reference TRBV30 and TRBJ1-5, is SQTIHQWPATLVQPVGSPLSLECTVEGTSNPNLYWYRQAAGRGLQLLFYSVGIGQISSEVPQNLSASRPQDRQFILSSKKLLLSDSGFYLCAWSVLSNQPQHFGDGTRLSIL.